This T cell receptor (beta chain) was observed in a study of T cell clonality in common variable immunodeficiency. Comments on this clone: Its specificity is not known.

Equal genomic DNA amounts from CVID and control samples were sequenced. Profiled with immunoSEQ multiplex PCR; TCRdb holds only in-frame clones, not every one. The repertoire yields approximately 30,000 clones, none seen only once; the top ten contain less than 30%. Of CVID subjects, approximately 14 were female and 29 male, mean age about 37. General observations from the study: Common variable immunodeficiency TCR beta sequences reportedly had fewer deletions and N-nucleotide insertions.

The TCR comes from a human donor with common variable immunodeficiency. Sequencing was carried out using peripheral blood mononuclear cells.

The part of the CDR3 DNA that was read is TGTGCCAGCAGCTTAGTCGGCGGGGGGACGGAGACC. Translating it yields CASSLVGGGTET. The whole CDR3 region reads CASSLVGGGTETQYF. J is TRBJ2-5 and V is TRBV7-2; TRBD2 aligns across 8 bases. Read data end 3 residues before the CDR3 end; the end is taken from the germline J gene. V lost 1 base to trimming and J lost 5 bases; unmatched junction nucleotides: 6. Germline CDR1 reads SGHTA; CDR2 reads FQGNSA. This CDR3 contains 15 residues.